One T cell receptor (beta chain) is described in this entry. This specimen comes from a study of T cell repertoires and Cas9 in healthy adults. The repertoire was sequenced with immunoSEQ multiplex PCR; TCRdb's copy has only in-frame clones and lacks some. In the table there are tens of thousands of clones, around 93% of which are singletons. The TCR sequence derives from a human donor in good health. The sample consisted of CD4+ effector T cells (CD127+, CD25-, CD137-, CD154-) from PBMCs; culture status not recorded.

CDR3 amino acids: CASSWGQAEAFF. Written as DNA, the CDR3 is TGTGCCAGCAGCTGGGGACAGGCAGAAGCTTTCTTT. The chain is built from TRBV7-2 and TRBJ1-1; 8 nucleotides match TRBD1. The CDR3 loop spans 12 amino acids. J was trimmed by 8 bases and V by 4 bases; bases with no gene match: 3. Germline loops: CDR1 SGHTA, CDR2 FQGNSA.